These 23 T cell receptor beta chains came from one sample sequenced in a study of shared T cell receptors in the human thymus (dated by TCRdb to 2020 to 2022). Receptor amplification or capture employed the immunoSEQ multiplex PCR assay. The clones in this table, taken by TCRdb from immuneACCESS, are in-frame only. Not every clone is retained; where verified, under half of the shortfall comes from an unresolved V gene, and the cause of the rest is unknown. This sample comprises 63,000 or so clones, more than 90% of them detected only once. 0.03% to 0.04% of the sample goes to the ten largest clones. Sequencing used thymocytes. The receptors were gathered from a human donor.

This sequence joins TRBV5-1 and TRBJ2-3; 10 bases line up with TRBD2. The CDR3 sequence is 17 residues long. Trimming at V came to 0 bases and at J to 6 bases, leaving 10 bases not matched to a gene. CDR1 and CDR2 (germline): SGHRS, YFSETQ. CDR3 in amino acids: CASSLVGTSEVEDTQYF. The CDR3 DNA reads TGCGCCAGCAGCTTGGTAGGGACTAGCGAGGTAGAGGATACGCAGTATTTT.

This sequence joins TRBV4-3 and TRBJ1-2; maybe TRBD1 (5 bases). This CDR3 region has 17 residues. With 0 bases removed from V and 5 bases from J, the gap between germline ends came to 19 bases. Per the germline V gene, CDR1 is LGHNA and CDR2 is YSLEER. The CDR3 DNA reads TGCGCCAGCAGCCAAGAAAGGGGAGATAAATCACTTTATGGCTACACCTTC. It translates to CASSQERGDKSLYGYTF.

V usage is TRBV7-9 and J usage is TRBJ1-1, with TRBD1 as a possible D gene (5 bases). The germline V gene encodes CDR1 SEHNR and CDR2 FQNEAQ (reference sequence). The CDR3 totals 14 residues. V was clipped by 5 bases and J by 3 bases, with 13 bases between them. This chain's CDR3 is CASSPSGGDTEAFF. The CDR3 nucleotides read TGTGCCAGCAGCCCTAGTGGGGGGGACACTGAAGCTTTCTTT.

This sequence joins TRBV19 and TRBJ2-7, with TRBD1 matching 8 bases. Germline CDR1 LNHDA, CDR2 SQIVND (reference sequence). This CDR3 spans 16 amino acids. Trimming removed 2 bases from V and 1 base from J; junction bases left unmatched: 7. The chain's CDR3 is CASSISGTGHSYEQYF. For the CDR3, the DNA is TGTGCCAGTAGTATATCCGGGACAGGACATTCCTACGAGCAGTACTTC.

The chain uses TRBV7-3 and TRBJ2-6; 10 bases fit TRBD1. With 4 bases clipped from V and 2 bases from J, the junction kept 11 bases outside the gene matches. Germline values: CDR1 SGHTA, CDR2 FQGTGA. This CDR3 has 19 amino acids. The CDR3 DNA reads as TGTGCCAGCAGCTGCCGGGACAGGGGATTATCGACTGGGGCCAACGTCCTGACTTTC. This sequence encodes CASSCRDRGLSTGANVLTF.

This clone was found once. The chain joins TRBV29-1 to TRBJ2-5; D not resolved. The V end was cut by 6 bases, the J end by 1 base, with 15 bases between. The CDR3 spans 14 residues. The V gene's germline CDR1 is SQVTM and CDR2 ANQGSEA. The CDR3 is CSVCPTRGQETQYF. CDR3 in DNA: TGCAGCGTATGCCCCACCCGAGGCCAAGAGACCCAGTACTTC.

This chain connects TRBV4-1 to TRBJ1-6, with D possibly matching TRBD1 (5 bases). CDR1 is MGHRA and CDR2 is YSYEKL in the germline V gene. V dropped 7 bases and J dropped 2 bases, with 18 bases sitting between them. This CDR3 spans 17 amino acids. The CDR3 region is CASTPSEGATYNSPLHF. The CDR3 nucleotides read TGCGCCAGCACCCCCAGTGAAGGGGCGACCTATAATTCACCCCTCCACTTT.

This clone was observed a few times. The DNA of the CDR3 is TGTGCCATCAGTGATAAGTCAGTAGACCATTCGAACACTGAAGCTTTCTTT. This encodes CAISDKSVDHSNTEAFF. The gene calls are TRBV10-3 and TRBJ1-1, with D hard to call. The length of the CDR3 is 17 residues. V was cut by 3 bases and J by 1 base, with 18 bases left in between. Germline V gene sequence: CDR1 ENHRY, CDR2 SYGVKD.

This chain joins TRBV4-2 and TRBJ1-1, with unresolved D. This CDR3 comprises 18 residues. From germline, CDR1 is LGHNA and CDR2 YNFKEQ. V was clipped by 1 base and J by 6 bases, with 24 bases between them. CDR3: CASSQANFQAIGNSEAFF. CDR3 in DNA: TGTGCCAGCAGCCAAGCAAACTTTCAGGCCATAGGCAACTCTGAAGCTTTCTTT.

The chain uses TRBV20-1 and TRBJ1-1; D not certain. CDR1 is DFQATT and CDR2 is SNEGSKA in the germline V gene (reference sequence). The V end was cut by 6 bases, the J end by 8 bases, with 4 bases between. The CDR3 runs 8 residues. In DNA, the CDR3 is TGCAGTGCCGAGGAAGCTTTCTTT. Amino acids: CSAEEAFF.

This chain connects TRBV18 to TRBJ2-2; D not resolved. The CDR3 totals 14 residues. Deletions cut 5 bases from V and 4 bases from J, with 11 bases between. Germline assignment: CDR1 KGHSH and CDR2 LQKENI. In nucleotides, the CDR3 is TGTGCCAGCTCAGGAATAGTTCTCACCGGGGAGCTGTTTTTT. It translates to CASSGIVLTGELFF.

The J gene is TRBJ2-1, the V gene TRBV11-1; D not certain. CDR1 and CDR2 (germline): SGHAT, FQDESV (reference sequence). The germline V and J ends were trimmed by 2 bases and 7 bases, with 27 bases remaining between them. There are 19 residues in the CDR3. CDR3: CASSLYWCFLVTPGNEQFF. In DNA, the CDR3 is TGTGCCAGCAGCTTATATTGGTGTTTTTTGGTGACTCCTGGGAATGAGCAGTTCTTC. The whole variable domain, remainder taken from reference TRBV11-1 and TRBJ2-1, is EAEVAQSPRYKITEKSQAVAFWCDPISGHATLYWYRQILGQGPELLVQFQDESVVDDSQLPKDRFSAERLKGVDSTLKIQPAELGDSAMYLCASSLYWCFLVTPGNEQFFGPGTRLTVL.

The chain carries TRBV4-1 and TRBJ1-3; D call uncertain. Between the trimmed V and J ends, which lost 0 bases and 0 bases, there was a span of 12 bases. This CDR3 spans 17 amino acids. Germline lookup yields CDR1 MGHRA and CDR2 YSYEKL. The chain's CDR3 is CASSQDLCILSGNTIYF. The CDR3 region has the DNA TGCGCCAGCAGCCAAGATCTTTGTATTCTCTCTGGAAACACCATATATTTT.

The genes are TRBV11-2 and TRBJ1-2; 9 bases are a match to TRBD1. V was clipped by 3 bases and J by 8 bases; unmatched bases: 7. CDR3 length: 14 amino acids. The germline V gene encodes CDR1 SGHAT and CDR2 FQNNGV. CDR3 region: CASSLTGTGRGYTF. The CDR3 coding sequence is TGTGCCAGCAGCTTGACCGGGACAGGGCGCGGCTACACCTTC. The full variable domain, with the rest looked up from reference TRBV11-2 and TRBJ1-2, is EAGVAQSPRYKIIEKRQSVAFWCNPISGHATLYWYQQILGQGPKLLIQFQNNGVVDDSQLPKDRFSAERLKGVDSTLKIQPAKLEDSAVYLCASSLTGTGRGYTFGSGTRLTVV.

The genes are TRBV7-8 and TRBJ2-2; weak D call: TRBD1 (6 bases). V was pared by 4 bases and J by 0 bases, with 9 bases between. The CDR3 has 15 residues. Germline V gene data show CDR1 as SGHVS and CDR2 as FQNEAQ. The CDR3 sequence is CASSWTVPNTGELFF. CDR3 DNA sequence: TGTGCCAGCAGCTGGACAGTTCCGAACACCGGGGAGCTGTTTTTT. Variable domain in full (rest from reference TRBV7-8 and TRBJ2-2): GAGVSQSPRYKVAKRGQDVALRCDPISGHVSLFWYQQALGQGPEFLTYFQNEAQLDKSGLPSDRFFAERPEGSVSTLKIQRTQQEDSAVYLCASSWTVPNTGELFFGEGSRLTVL.

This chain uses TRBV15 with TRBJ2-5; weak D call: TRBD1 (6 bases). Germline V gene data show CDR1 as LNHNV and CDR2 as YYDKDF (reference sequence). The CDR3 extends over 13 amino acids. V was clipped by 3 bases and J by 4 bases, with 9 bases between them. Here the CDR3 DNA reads TGTGCCACCAGCAGGGACAGAGGAGAGACCCAGTACTTC. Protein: CATSRDRGETQYF.

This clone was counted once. This chain's CDR3 is CASSQVGARDVGMNTEAFF. In nucleotides, the CDR3 is TGCGCCAGCAGCCAAGTCGGGGCCAGGGACGTTGGGATGAACACTGAAGCTTTCTTT. The chain links TRBV4-3 to TRBJ1-1; D is possibly TRBD1 (5 bases). The V gene lost 1 base and the J gene lost 0 bases, with 21 bases spanning the gap. The CDR3 is 19 residues long. The V gene's germline CDR1 is LGHNA and CDR2 YSLEER.

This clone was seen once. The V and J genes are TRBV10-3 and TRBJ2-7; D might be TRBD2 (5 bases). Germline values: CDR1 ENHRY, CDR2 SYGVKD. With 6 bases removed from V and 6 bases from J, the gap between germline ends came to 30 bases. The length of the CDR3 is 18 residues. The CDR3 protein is CAISPSFGVRPPRREQYF. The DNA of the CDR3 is TGTGCCATCAGCCCTTCCTTCGGGGTACGTCCGCCTCGTCGCGAGCAGTACTTC.

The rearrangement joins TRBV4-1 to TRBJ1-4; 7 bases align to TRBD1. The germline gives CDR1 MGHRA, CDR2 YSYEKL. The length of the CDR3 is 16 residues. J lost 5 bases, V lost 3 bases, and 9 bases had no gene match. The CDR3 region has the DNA TGCGCCAGCAGCCATAAACCGGGACAGCCGAATGAAAAACTGTTTTTT. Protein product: CASSHKPGQPNEKLFF.

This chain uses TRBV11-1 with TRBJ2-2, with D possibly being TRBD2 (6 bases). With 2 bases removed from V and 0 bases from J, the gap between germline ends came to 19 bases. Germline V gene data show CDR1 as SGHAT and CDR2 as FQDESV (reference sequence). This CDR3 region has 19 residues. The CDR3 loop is CASSLRDLRGTANTGELFF. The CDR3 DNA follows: TGTGCCAGCAGCTTAAGAGATTTACGGGGGACCGCGAACACCGGGGAGCTGTTTTTT. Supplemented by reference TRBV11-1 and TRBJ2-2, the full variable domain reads EAEVAQSPRYKITEKSQAVAFWCDPISGHATLYWYRQILGQGPELLVQFQDESVVDDSQLPKDRFSAERLKGVDSTLKIQPAELGDSAMYLCASSLRDLRGTANTGELFFGEGSRLTVL.

The CDR3 spells CASKTGENTEAFF. CDR3 coding DNA: TGTGCCAGCAAAACCGGGGAGAACACTGAAGCTTTCTTT. The chain couples TRBV27 to TRBJ1-1; D unresolved. The CDR3 contains 13 residues. Per germline, CDR1 MNHEY and CDR2 SMNVEV (reference sequence). Deletions cut 7 bases from V and 1 base from J, with 10 bases between.

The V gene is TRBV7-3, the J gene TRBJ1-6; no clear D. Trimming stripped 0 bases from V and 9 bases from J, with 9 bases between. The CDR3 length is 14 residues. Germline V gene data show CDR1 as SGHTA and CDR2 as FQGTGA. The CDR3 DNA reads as TGTGCCAGCAGCTTAACCCGACGCAGTTCACCCCTCCACTTT. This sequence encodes CASSLTRRSSPLHF.

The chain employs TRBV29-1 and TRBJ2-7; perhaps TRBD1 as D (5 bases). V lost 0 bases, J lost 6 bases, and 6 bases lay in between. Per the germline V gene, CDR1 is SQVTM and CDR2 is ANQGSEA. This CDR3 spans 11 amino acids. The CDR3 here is CSVEEGREQYF. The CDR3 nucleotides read TGCAGCGTTGAAGAGGGGCGCGAGCAGTACTTC.